Shown below are 23 T cell receptor beta chains from a single sample sequenced in a study of CD8 T cells in Susac syndrome (dated by TCRdb to about 2019). Receptor libraries were prepared by the immunoSEQ multiplex PCR assay. RNA was extracted using the RNeasy kit, and roughly 0.45 to 1 ug of the RNA was reverse transcribed with random hexamers. Using fastp at Q25 and MiXCR, TCRdb reprocessed the public reads and kept productive beta chains. Rows matching on CDR3 protein sequence are summarized as one entry with the most common DNA and genes. A total of 100,000 to 150,000 distinct CDR3 sequences appear in this sample, 90% to 95% of them only once. About 0.19% of the sample lies in the top ten. The specimen was CD8+ T cells from PBMCs. The receptors originated from a human donor with Susac syndrome.

This rearrangement joins TRBV25-1 to TRBJ1-1; D might be TRBD1 (6 bases). CDR1 is MGHDK and CDR2 is SYGVNS in the germline V gene. The germline V and J ends were trimmed by 3 bases and 10 bases, with 15 bases remaining between them. CDR3 length: 13 amino acids. The CDR3 DNA is TGTGCCAGCAGTGATTACAGGGAGGTAGCAGCTTTCTTT. Translation: CASSDYREVAAFF.

V and J are TRBV13 and TRBJ1-3, with D perhaps TRBD1 (5 bases). This CDR3 contains 15 residues. The germline V gene has CDR1 PRHDT and CDR2 FYEKMQ (reference sequence). V was pared by 4 bases and J by 0 bases, with 10 bases between. This CDR3 is CASSSLTASGNTIYF. In DNA, the CDR3 is TGTGCCAGCAGCTCTCTGACAGCCTCTGGAAACACCATATATTTT.

The CDR3 here is CASSSTQGEQETQYF. The DNA of the CDR3 is TGTGCCAGCAGCTCCACCCAGGGGGAGCAAGAGACCCAGTACTTC. The chain recombines TRBV7-2 with TRBJ2-5, with TRBD1 matching over 7 bases. CDR1 is SGHTA, CDR2 FQGNSA, per germline. This CDR3 has 15 residues. The trim removed 4 bases at V and 2 bases at J, leaving 7 bases unmatched.

The chain joins TRBV30 to TRBJ1-2, with D maybe TRBD1 (5 bases). Trimming left V 7 bases short and J 4 bases short, with 16 bases between. The CDR3 covers 13 residues. Per germline, CDR1 GTSNPN and CDR2 SVGIG (reference sequence). The CDR3 region has the DNA TGTGCCTCTGACCCCAGGGCCCCCTATGGCTACACCTTC. It is translated as CASDPRAPYGYTF. Using reference TRBV30 and TRBJ1-2 for the parts outside the CDR3, the full variable domain is SQTIHQWPATLVQPVGSPLSLECTVEGTSNPNLYWYRQAAGRGLQLLFYSVGIGQISSEVPQNLSASRPQDRQFILSSKKLLLSDSGFYLCASDPRAPYGYTFGSGTRLTVV.

The chain links TRBV27 to TRBJ1-2; D might be TRBD1 (5 bases). The CDR3 runs 15 residues. Germline CDR1 reads MNHEY; CDR2 reads SMNVEV (reference sequence). The ends were cut back, 4 bases at V and 4 bases at J, with 16 bases in the middle. The CDR3 protein is CASSSRRDLSYGYTF. For the CDR3, the DNA is TGTGCCAGCAGTTCCCGCCGGGACCTTAGCTATGGCTACACCTTC.

This sequence joins TRBV5-1 and TRBJ2-3, with 8 bases matching TRBD2. This CDR3 spans 17 amino acids. CDR1 and CDR2 (germline): SGHRS, YFSETQ. V dropped 3 bases and J dropped 4; count of bases not matched to a gene: 13. CDR3 sequence (DNA): TGCGCCAGCAGCTCGCCCATAGCGGGACCGGAGGCAGATACGCAGTATTTT. Residues: CASSSPIAGPEADTQYF. The variable domain in full, with the rest retrieved from reference TRBV5-1 and TRBJ2-3, is KAGVTQTPRYLIKTRGQQVTLSCSPISGHRSVSWYQQTPGQGLQFLFEYFSETQRNKGNFPGRFSGRQFSNSRSEMNVSTLELGDSALYLCASSSPIAGPEADTQYFGPGTRLTVL.

This chain links TRBV6-6 with TRBJ1-1; D unresolved. The V gene lost 3 bases and the J gene lost 3 bases, with 8 bases spanning the gap. This CDR3 is built from 13 residues. Per the germline V gene, CDR1 is MNHNY and CDR2 is SVGAGI (reference sequence). The CDR3 loop is CASSYERDTEAFF. Written as DNA, the CDR3 is TGTGCCAGCAGTTATGAAAGGGACACTGAAGCTTTCTTT.

V and J are TRBV28 and TRBJ2-3; 8 bases line up with TRBD2. The CDR3 has 15 residues. V gave up 3 bases and J gave up 0 bases; unmatched junction bases: 2. Germline V CDR1 and CDR2: MDHEN, SYDVKM. CDR3 bases: TGTGCCAGCAGTTTCCGGGAGGGGAGCACAGATACGCAGTATTTT. Encoded protein: CASSFREGSTDTQYF.

This clonotype showed up just a few times. V usage is TRBV6-5 and J usage is TRBJ2-7; D perhaps matches TRBD1 (6 bases). The ends were cut back, 5 bases at V and 4 bases at J, with 15 bases in the middle. Germline values: CDR1 MNHEY, CDR2 SVGAGI. The CDR3 spans 14 residues. The CDR3 DNA is TGTGCCAGCAGTCCGGGCAGGGGTACGTACGAGCAGTACTTC. Protein sequence: CASSPGRGTYEQYF.

This sequence joins TRBV25-1 and TRBJ1-2; no clear D. There are 14 residues in the CDR3. The V gene lost 5 bases and the J gene lost 6 bases, with 16 bases spanning the gap. Germline values: CDR1 MGHDK, CDR2 SYGVNS. CDR3 nucleotides: TGTGCCAGCAGTCCCCAGGCGCAGACAAATGGCTACACCTTC. It specifies CASSPQAQTNGYTF.

The chain couples TRBV7-9 to TRBJ2-7, with 7 bases fitting TRBD1. V was clipped by 5 bases and J by 0 bases; unmatched bases: 10. This CDR3 comprises 16 residues. Germline V gives CDR1 SEHNR, CDR2 FQNEAQ (reference sequence). This CDR3 is CASSTTTGISSYEQYF. The CDR3 DNA is TGTGCCAGCAGCACCACGACAGGGATCAGCTCCTACGAGCAGTACTTC.

The V gene is TRBV29-1, the J gene TRBJ2-1, with D possibly TRBD1 on 5 matching bases. V lost 4 bases and J 0 bases, leaving 10 bases between the germline ends. The CDR3 loop spans 14 amino acids. The germline V gene has CDR1 SQVTM and CDR2 ANQGSEA. DNA for the CDR3: TGCAGCGTTGCGCAACAGGCCTCCTACAATGAGCAGTTCTTC. Translated, it gives CSVAQQASYNEQFF.

The J gene is TRBJ1-5, the V gene TRBV5-6; D possibly corresponds to TRBD1 (6 bases). Trimming removed 2 bases from V and 7 bases from J, with 13 bases in between. From germline, CDR1 is SGHDT and CDR2 YYEEEE. The CDR3 sequence is 14 residues long. The CDR3, as DNA: TGTGCCAGCAGCTTTAGGGGGGGCGGACAGCCCCAGCATTTT. The encoded protein is CASSFRGGGQPQHF.

This rearrangement joins TRBV28 to TRBJ2-1, with 9 bases matching TRBD1. The V and J ends lost 8 bases and 6 bases, in that order; junction bases with no gene match: 8. Germline V CDR1 and CDR2: MDHEN, SYDVKM. The CDR3 is 14 amino acids. This chain's CDR3 is CASGRQGGVNEQFF. The CDR3 nucleotides are TGTGCCAGCGGTAGACAGGGGGGTGTCAATGAGCAGTTCTTC.

The chain recombines TRBV20-1 with TRBJ2-1; no firm D call. The CDR3 is 12 residues long. The germline gives CDR1 DFQATT, CDR2 SNEGSKA (reference sequence). Trimming took 3 bases from V and 4 from J, leaving 7 bases between them. The CDR3 here is CSASSDYNEQFF. CDR3 DNA: TGCAGTGCTAGTTCAGATTACAATGAGCAGTTCTTC.

This sequence joins TRBV7-2 and TRBJ2-7, with 13 bases identical to TRBD2. From germline, CDR1 is SGHTA and CDR2 FQGNSA. The CDR3 spans 16 residues. V trimming: 2 bases; J trimming: 6 bases; junction bases outside the gene matches: 7. The CDR3 protein is CASSLNPGLAGSEQYF. The CDR3 region has the DNA TGTGCCAGCAGCTTAAATCCGGGACTAGCGGGATCCGAGCAGTACTTC.

The chain joins TRBV15 to TRBJ2-6; 10 bases align to TRBD1. Germline CDR1 LNHNV, CDR2 YYDKDF (reference sequence). J was trimmed by 0 bases and V by 3 bases; bases with no gene match: 11. The CDR3 is made up of 20 amino acids. Written as DNA, the CDR3 is TGTGCCACCAGCAGCCCAAACCCTGGGACAGGGGACTCTGGGGCCAACGTCCTGACTTTC. Protein sequence: CATSSPNPGTGDSGANVLTF.

The chain carries TRBV5-1 and TRBJ1-2; D call uncertain. The V end was cut by 4 bases, the J end by 8 bases, with 15 bases between. The CDR3 length is 13 residues. CDR1 and CDR2 from the germline V gene are SGHRS and YFSETQ. For the CDR3, the DNA is TGCGCCAGCAGCCCCGGGGAGCTCGCGGGCTACACCTTC. It encodes CASSPGELAGYTF.

This clonotype was seen only once. The chain links TRBV4-2 to TRBJ1-5, with TRBD1 matching 7 bases. The CDR3 extends over 16 amino acids. V lost 0 bases, J lost 4 bases, and 6 bases stayed unmatched. Germline assignment: CDR1 LGHNA and CDR2 YNFKEQ. The CDR3 sequence is CASSQEVQGGNQPQHF. The CDR3 DNA reads as TGTGCCAGCAGCCAAGAAGTCCAGGGGGGTAATCAGCCCCAGCATTTT.

The chain couples TRBV6-4 to TRBJ2-1, with D unclear. Germline CDR1 and CDR2: MRHNA and SNTAGT. The CDR3 runs to 13 residues. V lost 0 bases, J lost 4 bases, and 4 bases lay in between. The CDR3 sequence is CASSDSGYNEQFF. CDR3 in DNA: TGTGCCAGCAGTGACTCGGGGTACAATGAGCAGTTCTTC.

The chain has TRBV2 and TRBJ2-3; D may be TRBD2 (6 bases). CDR3 length: 13 amino acids. V lost 10 bases, J lost 0 bases, and 11 bases lay in between. Per germline, CDR1 SNHLY and CDR2 FYNNEI. CDR3 sequence: CATLGLSTDTQYF. In DNA, the CDR3 is TGTGCCACCCTAGGACTAAGCACAGATACGCAGTATTTT.

V is TRBV3-1 and J is TRBJ1-5, with 7 positions matching TRBD1. Trimming removed 0 bases from V and 0 bases from J; junction bases left unmatched: 2. CDR3 length: 16 residues. CDR1 and CDR2 from the germline V gene are LGHDT and YNNKEL (reference sequence). The DNA for the CDR3 is TGTGCCAGCAGCCAAGAGGGGACAGCTAGCAATCAGCCCCAGCATTTT. Its protein is CASSQEGTASNQPQHF.

The chain employs TRBV4-3 and TRBJ1-3, with D hard to call. This CDR3 has 16 residues. V lost 2 bases, J lost 0 bases, and 11 bases lay in between. CDR1 is LGHNA, CDR2 YSLEER, per germline. The CDR3 spells CASSQNPDGSGNTIYF. For the CDR3, the DNA is TGCGCCAGCAGCCAAAACCCCGACGGCTCTGGAAACACCATATATTTT.